This T cell receptor beta chain is from a study of blood T cell repertoires in COVID-19. Here immunoSEQ multiplex PCR was the method, and the copy in TCRdb shows in-frame clones only, minus some. There are some 200,000 clones in the sample; 75% to 90% occur only once, and approximately 2.2% lies in the top ten. Between the trimmed V and J ends, which lost 5 bases and 8 bases, there was a span of 12 bases. Germline V lookup: CDR1 LGHNA, CDR2 YSLEER. The CDR3 has 13 residues. What was sequenced was PBMCs or T cells enriched from blood (not recorded which). The receptor was isolated from a young woman who had recovered from COVID-19. The chain recombines TRBV4-3 with TRBJ2-2; D gene ambiguous. The CDR3: CASSGNRAGELFF. The CDR3 bases are TGCGCCAGCAGCGGAAACAGAGCTGGGGAGCTGTTTTTT.